The present entry profiles one T cell receptor beta chain with its context. As yet, its antigen is unknown. The source of the sample is a study of OX40 agonist ivuxolimab in advanced cancers. Study-wide background: Ivuxolimab was delivered to patients intravenously every 2 weeks at doses spanning 0.01 to 10 mg/kg.

Clones were sequenced by immunoSEQ multiplex PCR, and TCRdb holds only the in-frame ones, with some missing. The sample holds 35,000 to 50,000 clones, over 75% seen once. V was cut by 2 bases and J by 5 bases, with 1 base left in between. Germline CDR1 reads SGHNT; CDR2 reads YYREEE (reference sequence). CDR3 length equals 10 residues. Study-level findings and limits: Compared with CD4+, CD8+ T cells on average had more expanded clones.

This chain joins TRBV5-4 and TRBJ1-1; D gene uncertain. This clonotype was sampled from an adult with an advanced solid tumor such as melanoma, head and neck, liver or kidney cancer. The starting material was CD4+ or CD8+ T cells sorted from blood, obtained in a trial of the OX40 agonist ivuxolimab. The CDR3 DNA follows: TGTGCCAGCAGCTTAACTGAAGCTTTCTTT. Protein: CASSLTEAFF.